These T cell receptor beta chains were read from a single sample in a study of CD8 T cells in Susac syndrome. TCRdb re-called the immunoSEQ multiplex PCR reads with MiXCR, one entry per CDR3 protein. The sample has roughly 180,000 distinct CDR3 sequences, around 94% seen once. Sequenced: CD4+ T cells from PBMCs. The receptors here all came from a human donor in good health. CDR3s include the opening cysteine and the closing phenylalanine or tryptophan. Fields, in order: CDR3 length, V gene, D gene, J gene, clone size, CDR3 protein, CDR3 DNA. The D gene is left open where the match is weak. Part of the rows lack a size; the others show once, few, many or a class for expanded clones.

CDR3 length: 14; V gene: TRBV28; D gene: NA; J gene: TRBJ2-1; clone size: NA; CDR3 protein: CASSFLTRVREQFF; CDR3 DNA: TGTGCCAGCAGTTTCTTGACTAGGGTTCGTGAGCAGTTCTTC
CDR3 length: 17; V gene: TRBV15; D gene: NA; J gene: TRBJ1-5; clone size: NA; CDR3 protein: CATSRDQSQAGNQPQHF; CDR3 DNA: TGTGCCACCAGCAGAGATCAGTCCCAGGCAGGCAATCAGCCCCAGCATTTT
CDR3 length: 14; V gene: TRBV29-1; D gene: NA; J gene: TRBJ1-2; clone size: NA; CDR3 protein: CSVEIVTTNYGYTF; CDR3 DNA: TGCAGCGTTGAAATTGTCACCACTAACTATGGCTACACCTTC
CDR3 length: 13; V gene: TRBV4-1; D gene: NA; J gene: TRBJ2-5; clone size: once; CDR3 protein: CASSQTRGETQYF; CDR3 DNA: TGCGCCAGCAGCCAAACGAGGGGAGAGACCCAGTACTTC
CDR3 length: 15; V gene: TRBV9; D gene: TRBD1; J gene: TRBJ1-6; clone size: NA; CDR3 protein: CASSEQGAGNSPLHF; CDR3 DNA: TGTGCCAGCAGCGAGCAGGGGGCTGGGAATTCACCCCTCCACTTT
CDR3 length: 15; V gene: TRBV7-2; D gene: NA; J gene: TRBJ2-3; clone size: once; CDR3 protein: CASSLQGTLIDTQYF; CDR3 DNA: TGTGCCAGCAGCTTGCAGGGCACACTAATTGATACGCAGTATTTT
CDR3 length: 15; V gene: TRBV4-3; D gene: NA; J gene: TRBJ2-2; clone size: once; CDR3 protein: CASRRGSTNTGELFF; CDR3 DNA: TGCGCCAGCAGAAGGGGGAGTACGAACACCGGGGAGCTGTTTTTT
CDR3 length: 14; V gene: TRBV9; D gene: NA; J gene: TRBJ1-6; clone size: NA; CDR3 protein: CASSGRLYNSPLHF; CDR3 DNA: TGTGCCAGCAGCGGCCGTCTCTATAATTCACCCCTCCACTTT
CDR3 length: 15; V gene: TRBV20-1; D gene: NA; J gene: TRBJ1-1; clone size: NA; CDR3 protein: CSATTYRGGITEAFF; CDR3 DNA: TGCAGTGCTACTACCTACCGGGGGGGAATCACTGAAGCTTTCTTT
CDR3 length: 14; V gene: TRBV6-5; D gene: NA; J gene: TRBJ2-1; clone size: NA; CDR3 protein: CASSYSRGNNEQFF; CDR3 DNA: TGTGCCAGCAGTTACAGCAGGGGCAACAATGAGCAGTTCTTC
CDR3 length: 12; V gene: TRBV28; D gene: NA; J gene: TRBJ2-7; clone size: NA; CDR3 protein: CASQGGSYEQYF; CDR3 DNA: TGTGCCAGCCAGGGGGGTTCCTACGAGCAGTACTTC
CDR3 length: 18; V gene: TRBV20-1; D gene: NA; J gene: TRBJ2-6; clone size: NA; CDR3 protein: CSARDRTGASSGANVLTF; CDR3 DNA: TGCAGTGCTAGAGACCGAACCGGGGCCTCTTCTGGGGCCAACGTCCTGACTTTC
CDR3 length: 15; V gene: TRBV12-3/TRBV12-4; D gene: TRBD2; J gene: TRBJ2-2; clone size: NA; CDR3 protein: CASSPGTSGTGELFF; CDR3 DNA: TGTGCCAGCAGCCCCGGGACTAGCGGTACCGGGGAGCTGTTTTTT
CDR3 length: 12; V gene: TRBV20-1; D gene: TRBD1; J gene: TRBJ1-1; clone size: NA; CDR3 protein: CSASRGQAEAFF; CDR3 DNA: TGCAGTGCTAGTAGGGGGCAGGCTGAAGCTTTCTTT
CDR3 length: 14; V gene: TRBV30; D gene: NA; J gene: TRBJ2-2; clone size: NA; CDR3 protein: CAWSTGLNTGELFF; CDR3 DNA: TGTGCCTGGAGTACAGGGTTGAACACCGGGGAGCTGTTTTTT
CDR3 length: 13; V gene: TRBV12-3/TRBV12-4; D gene: NA; J gene: TRBJ1-2; clone size: NA; CDR3 protein: CASSPDRFYGYTF; CDR3 DNA: TGTGCCAGCAGTCCCGACAGGTTCTATGGCTACACCTTC
CDR3 length: 15; V gene: TRBV30; D gene: TRBD1; J gene: TRBJ2-1; clone size: NA; CDR3 protein: CAWSTGDSSYNEQFF; CDR3 DNA: TGTGCCTGGAGTACCGGGGACAGCTCCTACAATGAGCAGTTCTTC